Sequencing of this T cell receptor beta chain was carried out in a study of persistence of HIV-infected CD4 T cells. Study-wide results and limits: Antigen-responding cells were enriched for degenerate expanded CDR3beta sequences.

This nonspecific control used anti-CD3/anti-CD28 bead stimulation of CD4+ T cells. Sorting of responding CD4+ T cells relied on upregulated CD40 ligand together with CD69. Adults with HIV-1 started suppressive ART while chronically infected. Undetectable plasma HIV-1 RNA below 50 copies/mL lasted at least 4 years. Germline CDR1 KGHDR, CDR2 SFDVKD. Trimming cost V 7 bases and J 6 bases, with 15 bases left between them. CDR3 length: 13 amino acids. The immunoSEQ assay was version 4, run in survey mode. This table comes from immunoSEQ multiplex PCR, and its TCRdb copy is limited to in-frame clones, with some not included. The sample carries roughly 43,000 clones, more than 85% recorded once. Comment on this clone: What it binds is not known.

Sequenced here: CD4+ T cells sorted from PBMCs after approximately 19-hour stimulation, sampled from a patient who received antiretroviral therapy. V is TRBV24-1 and J is TRBJ2-7; no definite D call. This receptor was taken from an adult man with HIV who was CMV-seropositive. CDR3 amino acids: CATSKFHKSEQYF. CDR3 DNA sequence: TGTGCCACCAGCAAATTTCATAAATCCGAGCAGTACTTC.